This T cell receptor (beta chain) was profiled in a study of regulatory T cells in long-lasting Graves disease. Findings and caveats of the study: Persistent disease was associated with favored TRBV28 usage and with favored use of TRBJ1-2 and TRBJ2-5.

Comments on this clonotype: Antigen specificity is unknown.

Assembly of TCR beta libraries relied on iRepertoire HTBI primers together with Arm-PCR of CDR3 regions. Original processing methods: Identification yielded 60 or so TRBV and around 15 TRBJ segments across samples. TCRdb used MiXCR to reprocess the multiplex PCR reads, holding one entry per CDR3 protein. Here the V and J calls rest on TCRdb's processing, not on the authors' analysis. The sample holds about 620,000 distinct CDR3 sequences, under 20% seen once. The CDR3 spans 13 residues. V lost 5 bases to trimming and J lost 6 bases, with 13 bases between them. Germline V gives CDR1 MDHEN, CDR2 SYDVKM. Time point described: newly diagnosed GD, antithyroid drugs for less than 3 months. RNA isolated from PBMCs was used to make the TCR library. These records were also assigned to another study, of T cells in Graves' hyperthyroidism and ophthalmopathy.

This clonotype originated in a woman aged 25 to 45 with Graves disease. Sequencing was performed on peripheral blood mononuclear cells (PBMCs), taken at new diagnosis, from a patient treated with antithyroid drugs. The chain joins TRBV28 to TRBJ2-5; D possibly corresponds to TRBD2 (5 bases). This CDR3 reads CASSLPRGKTQYF. Written as DNA, the CDR3 is TGTGCCAGCAGTCTCCCTCGGGGAAAGACCCAGTACTTC.